The source of this T cell receptor beta chain is a study of cytomegalovirus exposure and HLA in healthy donors. CDR3 length: 15 residues. Trimming removed 5 bases from V and 5 bases from J, with 18 bases in between. CDR1 is SGHTA and CDR2 is FQGTGA in the germline V gene. PCR employed 60 Vbeta and 13 Jbeta primers. Using immunoSEQ multiplex PCR, the repertoire was profiled, and TCRdb retains in-frame clones only, with some absent. The table has under 150,000 clones, just over 70% seen once. The sample taken for sequencing was PBMCs. The TCR sequence derives from a woman between 55 and 75 years old in good health and CMV-seropositive. The chain couples TRBV7-3 to TRBJ2-5, with a possible D match to TRBD1 (7 bases). DNA for the CDR3: TGTGCCAGCAGCGCCCAGGGGGGAGGAGGGGAGACCCAGTACTTC. The encoded protein is CASSAQGGGGETQYF.